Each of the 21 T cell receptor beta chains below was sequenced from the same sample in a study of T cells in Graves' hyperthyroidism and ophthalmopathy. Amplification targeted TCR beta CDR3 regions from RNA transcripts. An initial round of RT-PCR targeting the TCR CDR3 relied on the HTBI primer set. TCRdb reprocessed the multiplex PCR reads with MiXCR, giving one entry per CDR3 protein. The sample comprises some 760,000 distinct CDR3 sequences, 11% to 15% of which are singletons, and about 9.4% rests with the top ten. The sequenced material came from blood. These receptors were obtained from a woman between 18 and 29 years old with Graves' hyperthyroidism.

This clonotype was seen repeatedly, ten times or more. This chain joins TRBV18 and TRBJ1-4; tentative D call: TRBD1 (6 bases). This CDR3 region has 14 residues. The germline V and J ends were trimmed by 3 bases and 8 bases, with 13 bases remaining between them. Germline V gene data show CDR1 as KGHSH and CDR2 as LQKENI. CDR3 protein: CASSPQGLGEKLFF. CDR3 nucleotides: TGTGCCAGCTCACCGCAGGGGTTGGGAGAAAAACTGTTTTTT.

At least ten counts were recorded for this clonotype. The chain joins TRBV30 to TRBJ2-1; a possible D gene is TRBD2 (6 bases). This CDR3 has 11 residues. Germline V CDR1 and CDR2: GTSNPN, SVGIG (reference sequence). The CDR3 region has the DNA TGTAGGGCGGGGTATCGGAATGAGCAGTTCTTC. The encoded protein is CRAGYRNEQFF.

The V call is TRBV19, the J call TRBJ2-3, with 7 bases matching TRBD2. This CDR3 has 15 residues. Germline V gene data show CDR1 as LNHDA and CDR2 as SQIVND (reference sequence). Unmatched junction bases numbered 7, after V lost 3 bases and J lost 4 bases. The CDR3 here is CASSIRGSGSDTQYF. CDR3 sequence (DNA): TGTGCCAGTAGTATCCGCGGGAGTGGATCAGATACGCAGTATTTT.

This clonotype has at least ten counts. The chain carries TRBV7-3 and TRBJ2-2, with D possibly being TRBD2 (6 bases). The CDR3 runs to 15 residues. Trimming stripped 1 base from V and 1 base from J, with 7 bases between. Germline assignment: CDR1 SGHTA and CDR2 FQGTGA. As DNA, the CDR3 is TGTGCCAGCAGCTTAATAGCGGAGAACACCGGGGAGCTGTTTTTT. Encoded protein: CASSLIAENTGELFF.

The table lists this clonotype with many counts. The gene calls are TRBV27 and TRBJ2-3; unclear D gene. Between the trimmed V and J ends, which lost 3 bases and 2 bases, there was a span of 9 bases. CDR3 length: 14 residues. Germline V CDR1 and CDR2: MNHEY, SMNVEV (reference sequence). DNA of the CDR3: TGTGCCAGCAGTTTGTTACTGATCACAGATACGCAGTATTTT. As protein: CASSLLLITDTQYF.

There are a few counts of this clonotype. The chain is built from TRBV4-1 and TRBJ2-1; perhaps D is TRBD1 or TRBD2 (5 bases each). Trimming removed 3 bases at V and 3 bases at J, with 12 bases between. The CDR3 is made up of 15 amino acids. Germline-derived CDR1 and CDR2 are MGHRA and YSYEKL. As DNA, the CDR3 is TGCGCCAGCAGCCAGGCCGGGACCGTCTACAATGAGCAGTTCTTC. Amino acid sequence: CASSQAGTVYNEQFF.

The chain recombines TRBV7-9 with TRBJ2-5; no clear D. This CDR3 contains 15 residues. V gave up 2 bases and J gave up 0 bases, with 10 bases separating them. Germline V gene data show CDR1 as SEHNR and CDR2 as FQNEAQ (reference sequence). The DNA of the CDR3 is TGTGCCAGCAGCTTACCCCGGCAGGACCAAGAGACCCAGTACTTC. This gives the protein CASSLPRQDQETQYF. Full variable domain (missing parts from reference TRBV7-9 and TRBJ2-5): DTGVSQNPRHKITKRGQNVTFRCDPISEHNRLYWYRQTLGQGPEFLTYFQNEAQLEKSRLLSDRFSAERPKGSFSTLEIQRTEQGDSAMYLCASSLPRQDQETQYFGPGTRLLVL.

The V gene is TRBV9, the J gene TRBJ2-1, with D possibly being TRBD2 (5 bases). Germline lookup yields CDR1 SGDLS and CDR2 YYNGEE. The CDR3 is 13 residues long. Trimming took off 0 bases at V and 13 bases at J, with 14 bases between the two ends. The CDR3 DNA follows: TGTGCCAGCAGCGTAGGGATGGCTAGCCATCAGTTCTTC. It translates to CASSVGMASHQFF.

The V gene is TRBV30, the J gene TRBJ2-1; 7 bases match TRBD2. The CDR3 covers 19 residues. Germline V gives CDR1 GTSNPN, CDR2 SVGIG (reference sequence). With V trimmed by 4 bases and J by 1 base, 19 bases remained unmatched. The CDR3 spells CAWTLGIIAGGSSYNEQFF. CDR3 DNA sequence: TGTGCCTGGACCCTAGGGATAATAGCCGGCGGGAGTTCCTACAATGAGCAGTTCTTC.

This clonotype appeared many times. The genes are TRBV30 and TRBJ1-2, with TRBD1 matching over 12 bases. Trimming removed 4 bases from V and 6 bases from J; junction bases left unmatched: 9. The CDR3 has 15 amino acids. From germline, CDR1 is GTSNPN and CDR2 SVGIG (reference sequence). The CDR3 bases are TGTGCCTGGATGGCAGGGACAGGGGGCGCTAATGGCTACACCTTC. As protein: CAWMAGTGGANGYTF.

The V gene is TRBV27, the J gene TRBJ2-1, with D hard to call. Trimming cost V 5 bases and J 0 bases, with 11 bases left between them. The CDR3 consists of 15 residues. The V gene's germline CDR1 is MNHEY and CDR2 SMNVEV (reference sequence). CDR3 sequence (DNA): TGTGCCAGCAGTCCATGGACCGGCTCCTACAATGAGCAGTTCTTC. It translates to CASSPWTGSYNEQFF.

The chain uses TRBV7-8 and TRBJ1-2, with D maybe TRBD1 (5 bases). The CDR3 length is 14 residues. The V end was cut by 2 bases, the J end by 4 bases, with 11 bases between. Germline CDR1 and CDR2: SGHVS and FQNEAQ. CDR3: CASSLRWGVYGYTF. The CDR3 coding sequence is TGTGCCAGCAGCTTAAGGTGGGGGGTCTATGGCTACACCTTC.

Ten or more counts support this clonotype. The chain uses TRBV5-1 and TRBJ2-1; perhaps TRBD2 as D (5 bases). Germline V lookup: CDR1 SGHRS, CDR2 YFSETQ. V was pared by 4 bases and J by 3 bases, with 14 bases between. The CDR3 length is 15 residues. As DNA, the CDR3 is TGCGCCAGCAGCGACCTCGAGGGCGGCTACAATGAGCAGTTCTTC. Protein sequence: CASSDLEGGYNEQFF.

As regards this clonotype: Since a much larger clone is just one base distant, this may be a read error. The CDR3 DNA reads TGCGCCAGCAGCTCGGGACAGTCCTACAATGAGCAGTTCTTC. Translated, it gives CASSSGQSYNEQFF. The chain joins TRBV5-1 to TRBJ2-1; 7 nucleotides align to TRBD1. The germline V gene has CDR1 SGHRS and CDR2 YFSETQ. CDR3 size: 14 residues. The J segment lost 1 base and the V segment lost 3 bases, leaving 1 base of the junction unmatched.

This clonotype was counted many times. CDR3: CASSPHKQETQYF. CDR3 nucleotides: TGTGCCAGCTCACCGCACAAACAAGAGACCCAGTACTTC. V and J are TRBV18 and TRBJ2-5, with no clear D. The CDR3 loop spans 13 amino acids. The germline gives CDR1 KGHSH, CDR2 LQKENI. Trimming removed 3 bases at V and 2 bases at J, with 7 bases between. The entire variable domain, with the rest obtained from reference TRBV18 and TRBJ2-5, is as follows: NAGVMQNPRHLVRRRGQEARLRCSPMKGHSHVYWYRQLPEEGLKFMVYLQKENIIDESGMPKERFSAEFPKEGPSILRIQQVVRGDSAAYFCASSPHKQETQYFGPGTRLLVL.

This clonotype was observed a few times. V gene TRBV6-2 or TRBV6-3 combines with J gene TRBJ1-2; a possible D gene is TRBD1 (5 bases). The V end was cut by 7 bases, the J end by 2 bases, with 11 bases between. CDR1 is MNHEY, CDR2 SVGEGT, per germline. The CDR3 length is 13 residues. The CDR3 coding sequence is TGTGCCAGCACCAACGGGGGAAACTATGGCTACACCTTC. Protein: CASTNGGNYGYTF.

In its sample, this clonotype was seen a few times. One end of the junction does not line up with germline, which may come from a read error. The chain's CDR3 is CASTQDGGLAGGPYEQYF. The CDR3 DNA reads as TGCGCCAGCACCCAAGATGGCGGACTAGCGGGAGGTCCCTACGAGCAGTACTTC. The chain uses TRBV4-1 and TRBJ2-7; 14 bases are shared with TRBD2. CDR3 length equals 18 residues. Germline-derived CDR1 and CDR2 are MGHRA and YSYEKL.

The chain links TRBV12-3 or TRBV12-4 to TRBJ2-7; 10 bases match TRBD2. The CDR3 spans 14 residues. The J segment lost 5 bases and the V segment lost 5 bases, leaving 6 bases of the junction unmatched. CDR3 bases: TGTGCCAGCAGTCAAGCGGGAGGGCCCGACGAGCAGTACTTC. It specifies CASSQAGGPDEQYF.

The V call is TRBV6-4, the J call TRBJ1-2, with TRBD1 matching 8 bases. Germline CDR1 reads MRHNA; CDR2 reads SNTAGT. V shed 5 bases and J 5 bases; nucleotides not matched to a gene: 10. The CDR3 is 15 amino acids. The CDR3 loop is CASSKRTGLWYGYTF. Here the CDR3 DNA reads TGTGCCAGCAGTAAAAGGACAGGGCTATGGTATGGCTACACCTTC.

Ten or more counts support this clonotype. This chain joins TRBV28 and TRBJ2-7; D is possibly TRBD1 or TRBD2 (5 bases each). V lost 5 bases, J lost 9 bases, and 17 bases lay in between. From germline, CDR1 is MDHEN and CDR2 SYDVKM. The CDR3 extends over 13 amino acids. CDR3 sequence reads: CASSAWDRRGQYF. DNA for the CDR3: TGTGCCAGCAGTGCATGGGACCGCCGTGGGCAGTACTTC.

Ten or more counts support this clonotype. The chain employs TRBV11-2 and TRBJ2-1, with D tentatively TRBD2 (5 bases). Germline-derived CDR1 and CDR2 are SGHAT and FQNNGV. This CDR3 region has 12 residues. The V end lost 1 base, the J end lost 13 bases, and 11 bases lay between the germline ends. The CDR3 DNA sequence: TGTGCCAGCAGCTTAGGAGGGATGATACAGTTCTTC. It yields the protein CASSLGGMIQFF.